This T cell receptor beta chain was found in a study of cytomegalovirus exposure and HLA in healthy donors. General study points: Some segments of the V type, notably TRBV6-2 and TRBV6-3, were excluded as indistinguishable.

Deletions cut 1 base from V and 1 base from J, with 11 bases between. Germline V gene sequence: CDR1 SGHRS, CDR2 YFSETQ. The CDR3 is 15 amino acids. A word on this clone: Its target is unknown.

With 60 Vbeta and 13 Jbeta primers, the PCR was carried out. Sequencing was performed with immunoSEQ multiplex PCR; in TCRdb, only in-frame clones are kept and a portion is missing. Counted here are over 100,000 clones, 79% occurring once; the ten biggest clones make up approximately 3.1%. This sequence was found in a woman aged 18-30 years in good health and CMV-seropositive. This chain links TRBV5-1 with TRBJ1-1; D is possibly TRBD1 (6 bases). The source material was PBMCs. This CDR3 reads CASSLTGSGNTEAFF. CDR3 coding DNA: TGCGCCAGCAGCTTGACAGGGAGTGGGAACACTGAAGCTTTCTTT.